This TCR beta chain was profiled in a study of blood T cells in healthy people across ages. A sample-barcoded 5' primer and a J-beta primer mix were used in a second PCR of roughly 7 to 12 cycles. In TCRdb, the 5' RACE reads were re-called with MiXCR into one record per CDR3 protein. The sample records approximately 800,000 distinct CDR3 sequences, about 42% being singletons. Study-level findings and limits: Relative to aged donors, long-lived donors carried more naive CD4+ cells and displayed higher diversity.

CDR1 is DFQATT and CDR2 is SNEGSKA in the germline V gene (reference sequence). There are 11 residues in the CDR3. Trimming pared 5 bases from V and 3 bases from J, leaving 2 bases between. Comment on this clonotype: Its antigen is undetermined.

The clonotype was recovered from a man of 80 years or more in good health. The chain carries TRBV20-1 and TRBJ1-6; D ambiguous. The specimen was blood. The CDR3 region is CSAFYNSPLHF. The CDR3 DNA reads as TGCAGTGCTTTCTATAATTCACCCCTCCACTTT.